What follows are 10 T cell receptor beta chains derived from one specimen sequenced in a study of CD8+ T cells in alopecia areata. cDNA serving as the sequencing template came from extracted, reverse transcribed RNA. Generated by immunoSEQ multiplex PCR, the TCRdb table keeps only in-frame clones and is missing some. The sample consists of about 250,000 clones, about two thirds of them appearing once. The sample here was CD4+ T cells sorted from blood, taken at week 0. The receptors were gathered from a human donor with alopecia areata.

The V gene is TRBV4-3, the J gene TRBJ1-1; 7 nucleotides align to TRBD1. The V segment lost 3 bases and the J segment 4 bases; nucleotides outside the gene matches: 8. This CDR3 contains 15 residues. CDR1 and CDR2 (germline): LGHNA, YSLEER. The DNA of the CDR3 is TGCGCCAGCAGCCACAACAGGGGAGCAGGCACTGAAGCTTTCTTT. It yields the protein CASSHNRGAGTEAFF.

The chain is built from TRBV7-9 and TRBJ1-1; the D is unclear. This CDR3 contains 15 residues. Germline lookup yields CDR1 SEHNR and CDR2 FQNEAQ (reference sequence). The ends were cut back, 1 base at V and 5 bases at J, with 14 bases in the middle. Written as DNA, the CDR3 is TGTGCCAGCAGCTTAGATAGGGTCGCGAAGACTGAAGCTTTCTTT. It translates to CASSLDRVAKTEAFF.

The V and J genes are TRBV29-1 and TRBJ1-2; 9 bases line up with TRBD1. CDR3 length: 13 residues. Germline-derived CDR1 and CDR2 are SQVTM and ANQGSEA. Trimming removed 7 bases from V and 7 bases from J; junction bases left unmatched: 10. In DNA, the CDR3 is TGCAGCGCCGGACAGGGGTCAGAGGTTGGCTACACCTTC. Translated, it gives CSAGQGSEVGYTF.

V is TRBV15 and J is TRBJ2-1; tentative D call: TRBD2 (7 bases). Germline loops: CDR1 LNHNV, CDR2 YYDKDF (reference sequence). Trimming shortened V by 5 bases and J by 9 bases, and 23 bases separated the two germline ends. CDR3 length: 16 residues. The CDR3 reads CATSRLRGAGNGEQFF. The DNA for the CDR3 is TGTGCCACCAGCCGGCTCCGGGGGGCCGGGAACGGTGAGCAGTTCTTC.

This clone was seen a few times. The rearrangement links TRBV30 to TRBJ1-4, with D unresolved. V was shortened by 2 bases and J by 0 bases, with 7 bases between the two germline ends. CDR3 length: 14 residues. From germline, CDR1 is GTSNPN and CDR2 SVGIG (reference sequence). The CDR3 sequence: CAWSKKATNEKLFF. DNA of the CDR3: TGTGCCTGGAGTAAGAAGGCAACTAATGAAAAACTGTTTTTT.

There are a few counts of this clone. The chain recombines TRBV30 with TRBJ2-5; D is uncertain. This CDR3 is 16 amino acids long. Trimming removed 0 bases from V and 6 bases from J, with 20 bases in between. Per germline, CDR1 GTSNPN and CDR2 SVGIG (reference sequence). The CDR3 nucleotides read TGTGCCTGGAGTGTACGAGACCTTCTCCACGCCCAGACCCAGTACTTC. Residues: CAWSVRDLLHAQTQYF.

The chain recombines TRBV29-1 with TRBJ2-7; D is ambiguous. The CDR3 contains 11 residues. The germline V and J ends were trimmed by 2 bases and 5 bases, with 7 bases remaining between them. Per germline, CDR1 SQVTM and CDR2 ANQGSEA. CDR3 coding DNA: TGCAGCGTTGAAACGTGGAACGAGCAGTACTTC. Protein: CSVETWNEQYF.

This clone was seen once. V usage is TRBV5-1 and J usage is TRBJ2-3; D possibly corresponds to TRBD1 (5 bases). V was clipped by 0 bases and J by 7 bases, with 6 bases between them. Germline CDR1 SGHRS, CDR2 YFSETQ. The CDR3 covers 12 residues. CDR3 in amino acids: CASSLAGNTQYF. Written as DNA, the CDR3 is TGCGCCAGCAGCTTGGCAGGGAATACGCAGTATTTT.

This clone has just a few counts. The chain couples TRBV10-3 to TRBJ1-1; maybe TRBD1 (5 bases). V lost 0 bases and J 5 bases, leaving 19 bases between the germline ends. The CDR3 totals 17 residues. Germline CDR1 reads ENHRY; CDR2 reads SYGVKD. CDR3 sequence (DNA): TGTGCCATCAGTGAGTCGAGGCAGGGAGGAGGAAGGACTGAAGCTTTCTTT. This encodes CAISESRQGGGRTEAFF.

This sequence joins TRBV9 and TRBJ2-5, with 12 bases aligning to TRBD1. V shed 4 bases, J shed 5 bases, and the junction held 9 bases outside the gene matches. The CDR3 sequence is 16 residues long. The germline gives CDR1 SGDLS, CDR2 YYNGEE. The CDR3 protein is CASSPVGTGGTETQYF. The CDR3 coding sequence is TGTGCCAGCAGCCCAGTGGGGACAGGGGGCACGGAGACCCAGTACTTC.